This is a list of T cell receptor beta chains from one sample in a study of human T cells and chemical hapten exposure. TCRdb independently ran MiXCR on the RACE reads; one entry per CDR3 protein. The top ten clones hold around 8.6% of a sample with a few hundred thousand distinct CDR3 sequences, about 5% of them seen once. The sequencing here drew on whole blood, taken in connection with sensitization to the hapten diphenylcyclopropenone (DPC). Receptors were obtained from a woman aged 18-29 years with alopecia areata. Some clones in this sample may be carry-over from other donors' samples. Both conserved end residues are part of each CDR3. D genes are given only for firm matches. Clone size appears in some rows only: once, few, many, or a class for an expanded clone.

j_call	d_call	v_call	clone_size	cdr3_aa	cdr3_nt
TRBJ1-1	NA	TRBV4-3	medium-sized	CASSQDFPLTGGGNTEAFF	TGCGCCAGCAGCCAAGATTTTCCCCTCACTGGGGGCGGGAACACTGAAGCTTTCTTT
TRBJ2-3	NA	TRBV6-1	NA	CASSEAGAGRANTQYF	TGTGCCAGCAGTGAAGCTGGGGCAGGAAGGGCGAATACGCAGTATTTT
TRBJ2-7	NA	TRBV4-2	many	CASSERGYEQYF	TGTGCCAGCAGCGAACGGGGCTACGAGCAGTACTTC
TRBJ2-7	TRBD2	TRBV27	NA	CASSQSAGGLYEQYF	TGTGCCAGCAGTCAATCAGCGGGGGGGCTTTACGAGCAGTACTTC
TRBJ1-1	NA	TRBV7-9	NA	CASSFRGATEAFF	TGTGCCAGCAGCTTCCGAGGAGCCACTGAAGCTTTCTTT
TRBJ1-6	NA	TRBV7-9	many	CASSTEGSYNSPLHF	TGTGCCAGCAGCACGGAGGGATCCTATAATTCACCCCTCCACTTT
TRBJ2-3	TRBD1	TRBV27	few	CASTIQGTDTQYF	TGTGCCAGCACCATACAGGGGACAGATACGCAGTATTTT
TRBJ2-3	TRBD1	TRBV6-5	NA	CASRRGQGADTQYF	TGTGCCAGCAGACGCGGACAGGGGGCAGATACGCAGTATTTT
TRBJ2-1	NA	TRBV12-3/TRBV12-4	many	CASSSGLPLYNEQFF	TGTGCCAGCAGTTCGGGACTGCCCCTTTACAATGAGCAGTTCTTC
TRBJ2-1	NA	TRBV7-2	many	CASSLVRGLEQFF	TGTGCCAGCAGCTTAGTAAGGGGCCTAGAGCAGTTCTTC
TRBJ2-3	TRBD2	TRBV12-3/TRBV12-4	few	CASSSSGTSGWRNTQYF	TGTGCCAGCAGTTCTTCCGGGACTAGCGGTTGGAGGAATACGCAGTATTTT
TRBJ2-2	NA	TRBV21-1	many	CASSKKGKQINANTGELFF	TGTGCCAGCAGCAAAAAGGGGAAACAGATAAACGCGAACACCGGGGAGCTGTTTTTT
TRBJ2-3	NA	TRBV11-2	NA	CASSLAHRGTDTQYF	TGTGCCAGCAGCTTAGCGCACAGAGGCACAGATACGCAGTATTTT
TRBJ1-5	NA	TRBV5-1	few	CASSLGDINNQPQHF	TGCGCCAGCAGCTTGGGGGACATAAACAATCAGCCCCAGCATTTT
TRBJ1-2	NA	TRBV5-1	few	CASSLGAVVNYGYTF	TGCGCCAGCAGCTTGGGGGCAGTCGTTAACTATGGCTACACCTTC
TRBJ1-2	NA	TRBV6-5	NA	CASSFKQGPNYGYTF	TGTGCCAGCAGTTTCAAACAGGGCCCTAACTATGGCTACACCTTC
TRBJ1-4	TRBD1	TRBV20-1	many	CSGRPGGYTNEKLFF	TGCAGTGGAAGACCAGGGGGCTATACTAATGAAAAACTGTTTTTT
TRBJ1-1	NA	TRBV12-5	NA	CASGWGAETEAFF	TGTGCTAGTGGCTGGGGGGCAGAGACTGAAGCTTTCTTT
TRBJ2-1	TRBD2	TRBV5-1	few	CASSLDGSGGAWNEQFF	TGCGCCAGCAGCTTGGACGGTAGCGGGGGGGCATGGAATGAGCAGTTCTTC
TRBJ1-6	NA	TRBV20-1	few	CSARGGADSPLHF	TGCAGTGCTAGAGGGGGCGCGGATTCACCCCTCCACTTT
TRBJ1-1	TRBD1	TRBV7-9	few	CASSFQGADTEAFF	TGTGCCAGCAGCTTTCAGGGGGCGGACACTGAAGCTTTCTTT
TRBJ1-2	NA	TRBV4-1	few	CASSQNTGMYGYTF	TGCGCCAGCAGCCAAAACACAGGGATGTATGGCTACACCTTC
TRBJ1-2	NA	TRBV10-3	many	CATSEEAGSGAYTF	TGTGCCACCTCGGAGGAGGCGGGGTCGGGAGCCTACACCTTC
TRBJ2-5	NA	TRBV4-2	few	CASSQDFQQETQYF	TGTGCCAGCAGCCAAGATTTCCAACAAGAGACCCAGTACTTC
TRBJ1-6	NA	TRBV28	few	CASSDRSAYNSPLHF	TGTGCCAGCAGTGATAGATCCGCCTATAATTCACCCCTCCACTTT
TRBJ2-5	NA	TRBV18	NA	CASSPDSPSQETQYF	TGTGCCAGCTCACCGGACAGCCCCTCCCAAGAGACCCAGTACTTC
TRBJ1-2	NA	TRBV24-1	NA	CATSDGVNYGYTF	TGTGCCACCAGTGATGGGGTAAACTATGGCTACACCTTC
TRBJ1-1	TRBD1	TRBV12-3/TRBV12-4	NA	CASSPGTGGGTEAFF	TGTGCCAGCAGTCCCGGGACAGGGGGAGGCACTGAAGCTTTCTTT